This T cell receptor beta chain emerged from a study of Ad26.COV2.S vaccination and SARS-CoV-2 variants. As for the study in general: Dosing was one shot or two shots 56 days apart. Study observations and caveats: TCR breadth and depth estimates may have understated total T cell responses. Spike-specific TCR breadth in vaccine recipients exceeded that seen in placebo recipients.

On this clone: Its antigen is undetermined.

The table came from immunoSEQ multiplex PCR; TCRdb's copy has only in-frame clones and leaves some out. Of about 400,000 clones listed, roughly four fifths are singletons. Noted treatment: around 19 received Ad26.COV2.S at low or high dose, single or two shots; several received placebo; per-sample allocation not given. Samples analyzed were those drawn on day 63 after the first vaccine or placebo injection. Whoever gave the sample was an adult aged 18-55 years in Boston. The receptor was derived from a person aged 18-60 years who received the Ad26.COV2.S COVID-19 vaccine or a placebo. The material was peripheral blood, obtained in a trial of Ad26.COV2.S vaccine versus placebo.

This CDR3 reads CASSGNEQFF. Written as DNA, the CDR3 is TGTGCCAGCAGCGGGAATGAGCAGTTCTTC. V gene TRBV2 combines with J gene TRBJ2-1; D is unclear. The germline CDR1 and CDR2 sequences are SNHLY and FYNNEI. With 6 bases removed from V and 7 bases from J, the gap between germline ends came to 4 bases. The CDR3 loop spans 10 amino acids.